The clone carrying this TCR beta chain was detected once. The sample is drawn from a study of blood T cell repertoires in COVID-19. Looking at the study overall: Samples representing acute and convalescent COVID-19 were sourced from the United States, Italy and Spain. Sample material is recorded as cDNA or gDNA derived from T cells, B-cell-depleted T cells, or PBMCs.

V shed 2 bases, J shed 6 bases, and the junction held 7 bases outside the gene matches. This CDR3 has 15 residues. Germline CDR1 reads SNHLY; CDR2 reads FYNNEI. As handled by the study authors: Amplification from reference gene primers served as the basis for estimated nucleated cell counts. The method was immunoSEQ multiplex PCR; TCRdb's version includes in-frame clones alone and lacks a portion of them. V and J calls and clone size are copied from that table; D and trimming were computed from the DNA. There are about 120,000 clones in the sample; around nine tenths occur only once, and about 4.4% lies in the top ten. Patients from Seattle were sampled longitudinally, starting during active infection.

This sequence originates from a man aged 60 to 69 with COVID-19, enrolled during active disease. The sequenced sample consisted of peripheral blood. The chain is built from TRBV2 and TRBJ2-7; the match to TRBD2 covers 10 bases. The CDR3 nucleotides read TGTGCCAGCAGTGAACGAGCGGGGGGGCCGGGCGAGCAGTACTTC. Its translation is CASSERAGGPGEQYF.